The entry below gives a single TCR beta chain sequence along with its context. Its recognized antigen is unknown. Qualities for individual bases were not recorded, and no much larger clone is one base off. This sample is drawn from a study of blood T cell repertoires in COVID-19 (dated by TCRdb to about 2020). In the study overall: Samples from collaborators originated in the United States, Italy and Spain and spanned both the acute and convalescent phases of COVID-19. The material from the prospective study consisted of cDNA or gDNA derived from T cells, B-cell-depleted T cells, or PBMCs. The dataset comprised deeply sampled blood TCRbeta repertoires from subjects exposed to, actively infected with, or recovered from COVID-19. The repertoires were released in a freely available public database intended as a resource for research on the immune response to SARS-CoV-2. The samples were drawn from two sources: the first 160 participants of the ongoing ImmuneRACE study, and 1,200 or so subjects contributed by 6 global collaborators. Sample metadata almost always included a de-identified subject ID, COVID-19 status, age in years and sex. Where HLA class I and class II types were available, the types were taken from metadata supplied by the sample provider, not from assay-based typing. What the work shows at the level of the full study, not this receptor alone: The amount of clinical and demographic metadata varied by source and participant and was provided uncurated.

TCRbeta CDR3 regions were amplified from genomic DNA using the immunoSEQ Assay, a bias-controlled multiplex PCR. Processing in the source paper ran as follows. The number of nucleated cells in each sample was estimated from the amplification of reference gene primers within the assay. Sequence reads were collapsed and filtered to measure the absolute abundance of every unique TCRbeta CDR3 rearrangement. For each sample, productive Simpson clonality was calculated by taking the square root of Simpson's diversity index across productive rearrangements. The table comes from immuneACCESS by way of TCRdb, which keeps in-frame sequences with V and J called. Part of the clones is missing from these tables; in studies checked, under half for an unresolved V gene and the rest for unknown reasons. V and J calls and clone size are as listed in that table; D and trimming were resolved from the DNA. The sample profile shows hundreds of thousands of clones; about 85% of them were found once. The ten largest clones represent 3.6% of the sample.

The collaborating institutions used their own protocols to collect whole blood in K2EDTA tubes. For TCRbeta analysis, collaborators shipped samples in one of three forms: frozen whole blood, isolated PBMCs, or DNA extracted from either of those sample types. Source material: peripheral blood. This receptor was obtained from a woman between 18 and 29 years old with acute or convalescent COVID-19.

The nucleotide sequence reads as follows: TGCGCCAGCAGCTTGTGGGAGGCTCTGGGCACTGAAGCTTTCTTT. Translated, this is CASSLWEALGTEAFF. This receptor chain uses TRBV5-1 and TRBJ1-1; too little of a D gene remains to name it. Inclusive of the bounding cysteine and phenylalanine, the CDR3 is 15 residues long. Only the CDR3 DNA is retained, 45 bases long and in frame from the first base. The germline V gene yields SGHRS for CDR1 and YFSETQ for CDR2. V is clipped by 1 base and J by 4 bases, and the sequence between their germline boundaries is 14 bases long.